This is a list of T cell receptor beta chains from one sample in a study of beta chain features in type 1 diabetes. Produced via immunoSEQ multiplex PCR; TCRdb's table is partial and in-frame only. This sample has 450,000 to 600,000 clones, with about 29% found just once. Sequencing used naive CD4+ T cells from blood. These receptors were collected from a man aged 18 to 35 in good health. Each CDR3 is given with its conserved first and last residue.

len: 14; j_gene: TRBJ2-3; v_gene: TRBV5-1; CDR3aa: CASSLVGQTDTQYF
len: 16; j_gene: TRBJ2-7; v_gene: TRBV9; CDR3aa: CASSPQTGATWYEQYF
len: 15; j_gene: TRBJ2-2; v_gene: TRBV11-1; CDR3aa: CASSLLLTVAGELFF
len: 14; j_gene: TRBJ2-6; v_gene: TRBV29-1; CDR3aa: CSVVQDGGANVLTF
len: 14; j_gene: TRBJ2-3; v_gene: TRBV29-1; CDR3aa: CSVEGLAGSDTQYF
len: 14; j_gene: TRBJ2-1; v_gene: TRBV25-1; CDR3aa: CASSGPGSYNEQFF
len: 13; j_gene: TRBJ1-1; v_gene: TRBV4-3; CDR3aa: CASSDRGPTEAFF
len: 13; j_gene: TRBJ2-3; v_gene: TRBV25-1; CDR3aa: CASRRGATDTQYF
len: 14; j_gene: TRBJ2-3; v_gene: TRBV7-2; CDR3aa: CASSRDLGADTQYF
len: 15; j_gene: TRBJ2-5; v_gene: TRBV4-1; CDR3aa: CASSQDPAGGWAQYF
len: 13; j_gene: TRBJ1-1; v_gene: TRBV30; CDR3aa: CAWLGRVNTEAFF
len: 13; j_gene: TRBJ1-5; v_gene: TRBV30; CDR3aa: CAWSSRDNQPQHF
len: 17; j_gene: TRBJ2-1; v_gene: TRBV30; CDR3aa: CAWTHWRAGGSSYEQFF
len: 15; j_gene: TRBJ2-5; v_gene: TRBV5-4; CDR3aa: CASSLRLGGQETQYF
len: 14; j_gene: TRBJ2-3; v_gene: TRBV2; CDR3aa: CASTPGISTDTQYF
len: 14; j_gene: TRBJ1-1; v_gene: TRBV5-1; CDR3aa: CASSFTAPGTEAFF
len: 14; j_gene: TRBJ2-7; v_gene: TRBV9; CDR3aa: CASSVGDSFGEQYF
len: 15; j_gene: TRBJ2-1; v_gene: TRBV5-1; CDR3aa: CASTTSGSSYNEQFF
len: 15; j_gene: TRBJ2-5; v_gene: TRBV7-2; CDR3aa: CASSPGLAGSETQYF
len: 15; j_gene: TRBJ2-1; v_gene: TRBV7-2; CDR3aa: CASSFGTGSYNEQFF
len: 14; j_gene: TRBJ2-7; v_gene: TRBV6-6; CDR3aa: CASSSAGGLYEQYF
len: 15; j_gene: TRBJ2-1; v_gene: TRBV7-2; CDR3aa: CASSFRLAEYNEQFF
len: 15; j_gene: TRBJ1-2; v_gene: TRBV30; CDR3aa: CAWRSWIEVNYGYTF
len: 15; j_gene: TRBJ2-7; v_gene: TRBV6-6; CDR3aa: CASSSQSGLNYEQYF
len: 15; j_gene: TRBJ2-7; v_gene: TRBV28; CDR3aa: CASSSGQGKAYEQYF
len: 16; j_gene: TRBJ2-1; v_gene: TRBV12-5; CDR3aa: CASGLYRDRIYNEQFF
len: 15; j_gene: TRBJ2-1; v_gene: TRBV10-3; CDR3aa: CAISASGREDNEQFF
len: 18; j_gene: TRBJ1-3; v_gene: TRBV30; CDR3aa: CAWSVFGFSGPGERTIYF
len: 13; j_gene: TRBJ2-5; v_gene: TRBV4-2; CDR3aa: CASSQPPLETQYF
len: 15; j_gene: TRBJ2-7; v_gene: TRBV4-2; CDR3aa: CASSRPGQGPGEQYF
len: 13; j_gene: TRBJ1-1; v_gene: TRBV30; CDR3aa: CAWSDRAPPEAFF
len: 12; j_gene: TRBJ2-7; v_gene: TRBV29-1; CDR3aa: CSVGGRTYEQYF
len: 12; j_gene: TRBJ1-2; v_gene: TRBV30; CDR3aa: CAWISANYGYTF
len: 17; j_gene: TRBJ2-3; v_gene: TRBV10-3; CDR3aa: CAISESEGGWGTDTQYF
len: 13; j_gene: TRBJ2-2; v_gene: TRBV28; CDR3aa: CASSGQGAGELFF